Following are 7 T cell receptor beta chains from one sample sequenced in a study of Ad26.COV2.S vaccination and SARS-CoV-2 variants. Produced via immunoSEQ multiplex PCR; TCRdb's table is partial and in-frame only. The sample records about 480,000 clones, around 88% being singletons. Treatment indicated: 15 to 20 received Ad26.COV2.S at low or high dose, single or two shots; several received placebo; per-sample allocation not given. Samples were taken on day 63 after the first vaccine or placebo injection. The starting material was peripheral blood, obtained in a trial of Ad26.COV2.S vaccine versus placebo. These receptors all stem from a person aged 18-65 years who received the Ad26.COV2.S COVID-19 vaccine or a placebo.

This chain joins TRBV28 and TRBJ2-1; 7 bases are shared with TRBD1. The CDR3 spans 17 residues. Per germline, CDR1 MDHEN and CDR2 SYDVKM. Trimming cost V 1 base and J 4 bases; bases outside gene matches: 10. The CDR3 nucleotides read TGTGCCAGCAGTTTATATCTACGGCAGGGGGATTACAATGAGCAGTTCTTC. Translation: CASSLYLRQGDYNEQFF.

This clone was recorded a few times. The chain is built from TRBV7-2 and TRBJ2-1; TRBD2 matches 13 bases. The CDR3 has 15 amino acids. Trimming cost V 1 base and J 12 bases; bases outside gene matches: 6. CDR1 and CDR2 (germline): SGHTA, FQGNSA. The CDR3 loop reads CASSLEGTSGIVQFF. CDR3 in DNA: TGTGCCAGCAGCTTAGAGGGGACTAGCGGGATAGTGCAGTTCTTC. Full variable domain (missing parts from reference TRBV7-2 and TRBJ2-1): GAGVSQSPSNKVTEKGKDVELRCDPISGHTALYWYRQSLGQGLEFLIYFQGNSAPDKSGLPSDRFSAERTGGSVSTLTIQRTQQEDSAVYLCASSLEGTSGIVQFFGPGTRLTVL.

Of note for this clone: This same CDR3 is encoded by further DNA sequences in the sample. The chain joins TRBV28 to TRBJ1-1; D call uncertain. The CDR3 length is 11 residues. V shed 7 bases and J shed 5 bases, with 8 bases lying between them. Germline CDR1 MDHEN, CDR2 SYDVKM. The CDR3 protein is CASTRGTEAFF. The CDR3 region has the DNA TGTGCCAGCACTAGAGGTACTGAAGCTTTCTTT.

As regards this clone: Other nucleotide sequences in the sample specify the same CDR3. The rearrangement uses TRBV6-2 or TRBV6-3 and TRBJ2-7; TRBD2 aligns across 13 bases. J lost 3 bases, V lost 2 bases, and 4 bases had no gene match. The CDR3 totals 16 residues. The germline CDR1 and CDR2 sequences are MNHEY and SVGEGT. CDR3 sequence (DNA): TGTGCCAGCAGTTACGACCGGACTAGCGGGAGCTACGAGCAGTACTTC. Its protein product is CASSYDRTSGSYEQYF.

The chain combines TRBV5-5 with TRBJ2-6; 9 bases match TRBD1. Germline CDR1 reads SGHKS; CDR2 reads YYEKEE (reference sequence). The V segment lost 5 bases and the J segment 1 base; nucleotides outside the gene matches: 4. This CDR3 is built from 16 residues. The CDR3 coding sequence is TGTGCCAGCAGAGGGACAGGGTTATCTGGGGCCAACGTCCTGACTTTC. Encoded protein: CASRGTGLSGANVLTF.

The chain is built from TRBV5-8 and TRBJ1-4; no clear D. CDR1 and CDR2 (germline): SGHTS, YDEGEE. The CDR3 runs 15 residues. V lost 0 bases to trimming and J lost 8 bases, with 14 bases between them. The DNA for the CDR3 is TGTGCCAGCAGCTTGGTATTGGGGTCAGGCGAAAAACTGTTTTTT. Translating it yields CASSLVLGSGEKLFF.

V usage is TRBV10-3 and J usage is TRBJ1-2; 8 bases fit TRBD1. The CDR3 covers 13 residues. CDR1 ENHRY and CDR2 SYGVKD come from the germline V gene. Germline trimming cut 7 bases from V and 4 bases from J; bases unmatched to any gene: 5. In DNA, the CDR3 is TGTGCCATCACCCCAGACAGGGGCTATGGCTACACCTTC. Translating gives CAITPDRGYGYTF.